The rows below give T cell receptor beta chains drawn from one sample of a study of breast tumors, draining lymph nodes, adjacent tissues. TCRdb itself ran the multiplex PCR reads through MiXCR, one entry per CDR3 protein. The sample holds about 180,000 distinct CDR3 sequences; approximately 33% are singletons and the top ten take approximately 3.9%. The material sequenced was axillary lymph node tissue. The receptors were gathered from a female donor with breast cancer. Some clones in this sample may be carry-over from other donors' samples. The CDR3 runs from the conserved cysteine through the conserved F or W. Fields, in order: D gene, clone size, CDR3 length, J gene, V gene, CDR3 DNA, CDR3 protein. D genes are given only for firm matches. Not all rows give a size; the values are once, few, many and, for expanded clones, a class.

NA many 16 TRBJ2-5 TRBV6-7 TGTGCCAGCAGTTACTCGAAGGACAATGGGGGAAAGACCCAGTACTTC CASSYSKDNGGKTQYF
NA many 17 TRBJ1-2 TRBV19 TGTGCCAGTACAGACGGGGCAGGGCGACATTCTAACTATGGCTACACCTTC CASTDGAGRHSNYGYTF
NA NA 14 TRBJ1-4 TRBV6-5 TGCGCCAGCAGGCTAATTCCAACTAATGAAAAACTGTTTTTT CASRLIPTNEKLFF
TRBD2 many 19 TRBJ2-3 TRBV4-2 TGTGCCAGCAGCCAAGATTGGGAGACGACTAGCGGGGGACTGAATACGCAGTATTTT CASSQDWETTSGGLNTQYF
NA many 11 TRBJ1-1 TRBV9 TGTGCCTCCGGTGGGAACACTGAAGCTTTCTTT CASGGNTEAFF
NA NA 15 TRBJ2-1 TRBV5-6 TGTGCCAGCAGCGCCAGGGAGACATCCTACAATGAGCAGTTCTTC CASSARETSYNEQFF
NA NA 15 TRBJ2-7 TRBV19 TGTGCCAGTAGTCACACAGGTAGTATTTCCTACGAGCAGTACTTC CASSHTGSISYEQYF
TRBD2 NA 18 TRBJ2-7 TRBV4-2 TGTGCCAGCAGCTACGGACTAGCGGGAGGAACTAGCTCCTACGAGCAGTACTTC CASSYGLAGGTSSYEQYF
TRBD1 NA 17 TRBJ2-3 TRBV29-1 TGCAGCGTTTGGGGACAGGGTTCACTCGTCGCCACAGATACGCAGTATTTT CSVWGQGSLVATDTQYF
TRBD2 many 15 TRBJ2-5 TRBV5-5 TGTGCCAGCAGCTTCCCTGGGGGGGGTCTCGAGACCCAGTACTTC CASSFPGGGLETQYF
TRBD1 many 15 TRBJ1-5 TRBV6-1 TGTGCCAGCAGTGAAGAGGACAGGGGCAATCAGCCCCAGCATTTT CASSEEDRGNQPQHF
TRBD2 NA 15 TRBJ2-5 TRBV6-5 TGTGCCAGCGGACTAGCGGGAGCGAAGAAAGAGACCCAGTACTTC CASGLAGAKKETQYF
NA many 14 TRBJ1-3 TRBV20-1 TGCAGTGCTGGAACCGGGAGCTCTGGAAACACCATATATTTT CSAGTGSSGNTIYF
TRBD2 many 17 TRBJ2-2 TRBV18 TGTGCCAGCTCACGGACTAGCGGGAGTGCGAACACCGGGGAGCTGTTTTTT CASSRTSGSANTGELFF
NA many 12 TRBJ2-7 TRBV28 TGTGCCAGCACATCGGGGGCCTACGAGCAGTACTTC CASTSGAYEQYF
NA NA 12 TRBJ2-7 TRBV29-1 TGCAGCGCACGACTCGTGGGTTACGAGCAGTACTTC CSARLVGYEQYF
NA many 16 TRBJ2-1 TRBV7-9 TGTGCCAGCAGCTTAGGCAGGGTTCTATTTTACAATGAGCAGTTCTTC CASSLGRVLFYNEQFF
NA NA 12 TRBJ1-1 TRBV20-1 TGCAGTGCCCGTGGGGGGAACACTGAAGCTTTCTTT CSARGGNTEAFF
TRBD1 many 17 TRBJ1-3 TRBV9 TGTGCCAGCAGCCTCACCATTGGGACAGGTACCGGAAACACCATATATTTT CASSLTIGTGTGNTIYF
NA NA 13 TRBJ1-1 TRBV30 TGTGCCACGACCTACACCGGGGTAGGAAGGGCTTTCTTT CATTYTGVGRAFF
NA many 13 TRBJ2-7 TRBV5-8 TGTGCCAGCAGCTTTCGGGGTGTGGACGAGCAGTACTTC CASSFRGVDEQYF
NA NA 19 TRBJ2-2 TRBV7-3 TGTGCCAGCAGCCGAAACATACCGTCGGGGAGTCAACGCCCCGGGGGGCTGTTTTTT CASSRNIPSGSQRPGGLFF
NA many 13 TRBJ2-7 TRBV2 TGTGCCAGCAGTAGCCTCCCGACGTGGGAGCAGTACTTC CASSSLPTWEQYF
NA many 13 TRBJ2-7 TRBV4-1 TGCGCCAGCAGCCAAGTGTTGGGATACGAGCAGTACTTC CASSQVLGYEQYF
NA many 18 TRBJ1-6 TRBV4-1 TGCGCCAGCAGTGGTTCATGGAGGGGCGGCTCCTATAATTCACCCCTCCACTTT CASSGSWRGGSYNSPLHF
TRBD2 many 17 TRBJ2-1 TRBV5-6 TGTGCCAGCAGCTTACGAGCGGGAGTTCGATCCTACAATGAGCAGTTCTTC CASSLRAGVRSYNEQFF
TRBD1 NA 15 TRBJ1-5 TRBV20-1 TGCAGTGCTAGCCAGACAGGGAGTTACGGGGAGCCCCAGCATTTT CSASQTGSYGEPQHF
TRBD1 many 14 TRBJ1-6 TRBV6-5 TGTGCCAGCAGCTCAGGGGGCGTAAATTCACCCCTCCACTTT CASSSGGVNSPLHF
TRBD1 many 16 TRBJ1-5 TRBV19 TGTGCCAGTGGCTCCTCGACAGGGCGGAGCAATCAGCCCCAGCATTTT CASGSSTGRSNQPQHF
TRBD1 NA 18 TRBJ2-7 TRBV15 TGTGCCACCAGCAGCAGTCCCGGGACAGGGTTGGGATCATACGAGCAGTACTTC CATSSSPGTGLGSYEQYF
TRBD2 few 18 TRBJ2-3 TRBV5-1 TGCGCCAGCAGGCGACCGGGACTAGCGGGATCGGAGACAGATACGCAGTATTTT CASRRPGLAGSETDTQYF